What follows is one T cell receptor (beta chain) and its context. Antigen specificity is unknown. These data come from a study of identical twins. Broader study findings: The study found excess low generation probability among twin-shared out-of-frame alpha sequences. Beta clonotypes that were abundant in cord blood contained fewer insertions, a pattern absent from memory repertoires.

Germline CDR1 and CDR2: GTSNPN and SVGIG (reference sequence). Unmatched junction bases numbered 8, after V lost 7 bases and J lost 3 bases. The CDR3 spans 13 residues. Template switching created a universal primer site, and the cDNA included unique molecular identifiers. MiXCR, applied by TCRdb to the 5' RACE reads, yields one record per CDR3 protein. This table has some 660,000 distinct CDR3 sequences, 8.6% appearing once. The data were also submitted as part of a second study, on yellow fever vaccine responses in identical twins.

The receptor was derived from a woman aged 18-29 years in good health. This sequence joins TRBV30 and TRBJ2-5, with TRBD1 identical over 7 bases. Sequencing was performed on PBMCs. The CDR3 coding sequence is TGTGCCTCGGGGACAGTGGGGGAAGAGACCCAGTACTTC. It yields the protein CASGTVGEETQYF.